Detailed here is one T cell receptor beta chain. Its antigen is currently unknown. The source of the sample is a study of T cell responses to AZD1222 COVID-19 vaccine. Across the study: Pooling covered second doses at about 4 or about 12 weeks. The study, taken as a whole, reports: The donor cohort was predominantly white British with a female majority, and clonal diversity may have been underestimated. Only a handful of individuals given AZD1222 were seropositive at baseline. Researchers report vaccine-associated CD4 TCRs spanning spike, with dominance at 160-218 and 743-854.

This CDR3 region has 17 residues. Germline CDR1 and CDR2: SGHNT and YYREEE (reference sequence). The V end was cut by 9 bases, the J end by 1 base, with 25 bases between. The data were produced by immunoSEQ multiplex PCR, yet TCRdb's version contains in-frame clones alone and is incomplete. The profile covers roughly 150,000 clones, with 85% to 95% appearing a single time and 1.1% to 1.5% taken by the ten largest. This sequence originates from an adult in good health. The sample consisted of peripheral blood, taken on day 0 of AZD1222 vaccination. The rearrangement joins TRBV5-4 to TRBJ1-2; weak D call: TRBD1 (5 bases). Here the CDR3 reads CATKLRPGPGLNYGYTF. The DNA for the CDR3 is TGTGCCACCAAACTTCGCCCGGGACCCGGCCTTAACTATGGCTACACCTTC.